Presented here are 26 T cell receptor beta chains from one specimen sequenced in a study of T cell repertoires in aging, cancer and after chemotherapy. A mixed TRB-A/B primer pool amplified rearranged TRB by multiplex touch-down PCR. A single record per CDR3 protein comes from TCRdb applying MiXCR to the multiplex PCR reads. The sample holds roughly 7,000 distinct CDR3 sequences, around two fifths seen once. The template was genomic DNA from peripheral blood, not RNA. Specimen: blood. These receptors were obtained from a human donor in good health.

V gene TRBV7-6 combines with J gene TRBJ1-1; maybe TRBD1 (5 bases). Germline V gene sequence: CDR1 SGHVS, CDR2 FNYEAQ. The ends were cut back, 4 bases at V and 1 base at J, with 13 bases in the middle. This CDR3 region has 15 residues. DNA for the CDR3: TGTGCCAGCAGCTCAGCGGGACGGAGGAACACTGAAGCTTTCTTT. Its protein product is CASSSAGRRNTEAFF. Filled out from reference TRBV7-6 and TRBJ1-1, the complete variable domain reads GAGVSQSPRYKVTKRGQDVALRCDPISGHVSLYWYRQALGQGPEFLTYFNYEAQQDKSGLPNDRFSAERPEGSISTLTIQRTEQRDSAMYRCASSSAGRRNTEAFFGQGTRLTVV.

In this sample, this clonotype turned up a few times. This chain links TRBV7-9 with TRBJ2-1; the D is unclear. The ends were cut back, 1 base at V and 3 bases at J, with 4 bases in the middle. The CDR3 consists of 13 residues. CDR1 is SEHNR and CDR2 is FQNEAQ in the germline V gene (reference sequence). The CDR3 region is CASSLDSYNEQFF. The CDR3, as DNA: TGTGCCAGCAGCTTAGACAGCTACAATGAGCAGTTCTTC. Looking up the rest from reference TRBV7-9 and TRBJ2-1 gives the full variable domain: DTGVSQNPRHKITKRGQNVTFRCDPISEHNRLYWYRQTLGQGPEFLTYFQNEAQLEKSRLLSDRFSAERPKGSFSTLEIQRTEQGDSAMYLCASSLDSYNEQFFGPGTRLTVL.

This chain uses TRBV29-1 with TRBJ1-1; 9 positions agree with TRBD1. Trimming at V came to 7 bases and at J to 5 bases, leaving 5 bases not matched to a gene. Germline values: CDR1 SQVTM, CDR2 ANQGSEA. The CDR3 sequence is 12 residues long. This CDR3 is CSGGQGGTEAFF. The CDR3 region has the DNA TGCAGCGGGGGACAGGGCGGGACTGAAGCTTTCTTT. Supplemented by reference TRBV29-1 and TRBJ1-1, the full variable domain reads SAVISQKPSRDICQRGTSLTIQCQVDSQVTMMFWYRQQPGQSLTLIATANQGSEATYESGFVIDKFPISRPNLTFSTLTVSNMSPEDSSIYLCSGGQGGTEAFFGQGTRLTVV.

This clonotype was observed a few times. The chain recombines TRBV20-1 with TRBJ2-3; D ambiguous. There are 14 residues in the CDR3. V gave up 7 bases and J gave up 4 bases, with 18 bases separating them. Germline CDR1 DFQATT, CDR2 SNEGSKA (reference sequence). CDR3 in DNA: TGCAGTGTTAAAACAGAAAACCGAGCAGATACGCAGTATTTT. Protein product: CSVKTENRADTQYF.

The gene calls are TRBV6-2 or TRBV6-3 and TRBJ2-1; 7 nucleotides match TRBD1. The CDR3 consists of 12 residues. CDR1 MNHEY and CDR2 SVGEGT come from the germline V gene. Unmatched junction bases numbered 2, after V lost 5 bases and J lost 7 bases. CDR3 in amino acids: CASSTGVNEQFF. Here the CDR3 DNA reads TGTGCCAGCAGTACAGGGGTGAATGAGCAGTTCTTC.

The count of this clonotype is one. This sequence joins TRBV9 and TRBJ1-6; the match to TRBD1 covers 8 bases. The CDR3 length is 17 residues. The germline V gene encodes CDR1 SGDLS and CDR2 YYNGEE. V lost 1 base, J lost 5 bases, and 8 bases stayed unmatched. The CDR3, as DNA: TGTGCCAGCAGCGTAACGGGACAGGTCCGCCATAATTCACCCCTCCACTTT. Translating it yields CASSVTGQVRHNSPLHF.

The V call is TRBV11-3, the J call TRBJ2-3; the D is unclear. Trimming cost V 3 bases and J 1 base, with 2 bases left between them. CDR3 length equals 12 residues. From germline, CDR1 is SGHNT and CDR2 YENEEA. Here the CDR3 reads CASSFGTDTQYF. The CDR3 DNA is TGTGCCAGCAGCTTCGGCACAGATACGCAGTATTTT.

The V and J genes are TRBV4-3 and TRBJ1-3; tentatively, D is TRBD1 (5 bases). Germline CDR1 reads LGHNA; CDR2 reads YSLEER. V was pared by 0 bases and J by 4 bases, with 10 bases between. The CDR3 runs to 15 residues. The CDR3 region is CASSQEWDAGNTIYF. As DNA, the CDR3 is TGCGCCAGCAGCCAAGAGTGGGACGCCGGAAACACCATATATTTT.

This chain uses TRBV7-2 with TRBJ2-4; D may be TRBD1 (5 bases). Germline V CDR1 and CDR2: SGHTA, FQGNSA. CDR3 length equals 18 residues. Trimming pared 4 bases from V and 0 bases from J, leaving 19 bases between. CDR3 sequence reads: CASSSGVETVLAKNIQYF. CDR3 nucleotide sequence: TGTGCCAGCAGCTCCGGCGTCGAGACAGTTCTAGCCAAAAACATTCAGTACTTC.

The chain is built from TRBV4-3 and TRBJ1-6; possibly TRBD1 for D (5 bases). Germline assignment: CDR1 LGHNA and CDR2 YSLEER. This CDR3 spans 16 amino acids. V was shortened by 1 base and J by 7 bases, with 14 bases between the two germline ends. As DNA, the CDR3 is TGCGCCAGCAGCCAAGGTAGTCAGGGATGGAATTCACCCCTCCACTTT. Amino acid sequence: CASSQGSQGWNSPLHF.

This chain joins TRBV20-1 and TRBJ1-3, with unresolved D. Germline lookup yields CDR1 DFQATT and CDR2 SNEGSKA (reference sequence). This CDR3 has 13 amino acids. Trimming cost V 6 bases and J 0 bases, with 9 bases left between them. The CDR3 reads CSARSSSGNTIYF. The CDR3 region has the DNA TGCAGTGCCCGGAGTAGCTCTGGAAACACCATATATTTT.

This clonotype was seen a few times. The chain joins TRBV27 to TRBJ2-5; TRBD2 matches at 12 bases. CDR3 length: 18 residues. Germline assignment: CDR1 MNHEY and CDR2 SMNVEV (reference sequence). J gave up 4 bases and V 6 bases, and 15 bases lay outside the gene matches. CDR3 nucleotides: TGTGCCAGCAGCCCATGGGCTAGCGGGGGGGCGGTGGCAGAGACCCAGTACTTC. Its translation is CASSPWASGGAVAETQYF.

This clonotype appeared a single time. An end of the junction differs from the germline gene, which may be a read error. V usage is TRBV30 and J usage is TRBJ1-2, with D unresolved. CDR3 length: 12 residues. Germline CDR1 reads GTSNPN; CDR2 reads SVGIG (reference sequence). CDR3 loop: CAWGVGGYGYTF. The CDR3 DNA reads TGTGCCTGGGGTGTCGGTGGATATGGCTACACCTTC.

This rearrangement joins TRBV6-1 to TRBJ2-7; possible D gene TRBD1, 6 bases. CDR3 length equals 13 residues. Germline values: CDR1 MNHNS, CDR2 SASEGT. V lost 6 bases, J lost 4 bases, and 13 bases lay in between. As DNA, the CDR3 is TGTGCCAGCAGGGACCAGGGGTTATACGAGCAGTACTTC. Protein: CASRDQGLYEQYF.

This clonotype occurred a few times. The chain uses TRBV6-5 and TRBJ1-5; D is perhaps TRBD1 (5 bases). V was trimmed by 4 bases and J by 2 bases, leaving 12 bases between them. The germline gives CDR1 MNHEY, CDR2 SVGAGI. CDR3 length: 15 amino acids. The CDR3 reads CASSSGSLGNQPQHF. DNA of the CDR3: TGTGCCAGCAGTTCAGGGAGTTTGGGCAATCAGCCCCAGCATTTT.

The chain carries TRBV7-6 and TRBJ2-7; D perhaps matches TRBD2 (5 bases). The CDR3 length is 13 residues. Germline CDR1 SGHVS, CDR2 FNYEAQ. Trimming cost V 5 bases and J 1 base, with 9 bases left between them. This CDR3 is CASSLSGSYEQYF. In nucleotides, the CDR3 is TGTGCCAGCAGCCTAAGCGGATCCTACGAGCAGTACTTC. The full variable domain, in which reference TRBV7-6 and TRBJ2-7 provide the parts outside the CDR3, is GAGVSQSPRYKVTKRGQDVALRCDPISGHVSLYWYRQALGQGPEFLTYFNYEAQQDKSGLPNDRFSAERPEGSISTLTIQRTEQRDSAMYRCASSLSGSYEQYFGPGTRLTVT.

This clonotype appeared a single time. This rearrangement joins TRBV7-6 to TRBJ2-7, with D possibly matching TRBD1 (5 bases). The CDR3 runs 15 residues. Per the germline V gene, CDR1 is SGHVS and CDR2 is FNYEAQ. The V and J ends lost 1 base and 2 bases respectively, with 12 bases between them. Written as DNA, the CDR3 is TGTGCCAGCAGCTTAGGGGGCGGACAAGCCTACGAGCAGTACTTC. It codes for CASSLGGGQAYEQYF.

The rearrangement joins TRBV2 to TRBJ2-3; 7 bases are shared with TRBD2. Unmatched junction bases numbered 7, after V lost 8 bases and J lost 2 bases. The CDR3 sequence is 14 residues long. The germline gives CDR1 SNHLY, CDR2 FYNNEI. This CDR3 reads CASAASGTTDTQYF. CDR3 bases: TGTGCCAGCGCCGCTAGCGGAACCACAGATACGCAGTATTTT.

This clonotype was counted between two and nine times. V usage is TRBV5-6 and J usage is TRBJ2-7; D is ambiguous. The V gene lost 5 bases and the J gene lost 6 bases, with 12 bases spanning the gap. Germline V CDR1 and CDR2: SGHDT, YYEEEE. CDR3 length: 12 residues. Written as DNA, the CDR3 is TGTGCCAGCAGTTCGACCACAAGCGAGCAGTACTTC. It is translated as CASSSTTSEQYF.

The chain carries TRBV27 and TRBJ1-4; weak D call: TRBD1 (5 bases). The germline CDR1 and CDR2 sequences are MNHEY and SMNVEV (reference sequence). This CDR3 has 17 residues. V lost 8 bases, J lost 1 base, and 20 bases lay in between. DNA for the CDR3: TGTGCCAGCGGTACGAGAGGGGACGCTAAAACTAATGAAAAACTGTTTTTT. Translated: CASGTRGDAKTNEKLFF.

V and J are TRBV6-2 or TRBV6-3 and TRBJ2-1; D is undetermined. This CDR3 contains 16 residues. V was cut by 2 bases and J by 1 base, with 12 bases left in between. Looked up from germline, CDR1 is MNHEY and CDR2 is SVGEGT. CDR3 amino acids: CASSYQARNSYNEQFF. In DNA, the CDR3 is TGTGCCAGCAGTTACCAGGCGCGTAATTCCTACAATGAGCAGTTCTTC.

This clonotype was seen once. The chain uses TRBV19 and TRBJ1-1; a weak D match, TRBD1 (6 bases). V was pared by 8 bases and J by 2 bases, with 15 bases between. Germline assignment: CDR1 LNHDA and CDR2 SQIVND (reference sequence). The CDR3 consists of 14 residues. Here the CDR3 DNA reads TGTGCCAGTGGAGTAGGACAGAGAAACACTGAAGCTTTCTTT. The encoded protein is CASGVGQRNTEAFF.

This chain joins TRBV18 and TRBJ2-7, with 10 nucleotides matching TRBD1. J gave up 2 bases and V 6 bases, and 19 bases lay outside the gene matches. CDR1 is KGHSH, CDR2 LQKENI, per germline. There are 19 residues in the CDR3. CDR3: CASSPRPGTGEIRTYEQYF. The CDR3 nucleotides are TGTGCCAGCTCCCCTCGCCCCGGGACAGGGGAAATTCGGACCTACGAGCAGTACTTC.

Remarks on this clonotype: The junction departs from the called germline gene at one end, perhaps through a read error. V gene TRBV12-3 or TRBV12-4 combines with J gene TRBJ2-4; 7 bases agree with TRBD1. The DNA matches TRBJ2-7 better at its end, which makes the J call doubtful. The CDR3 is 13 amino acids. CDR3 nucleotides: TGTGCCAGCAGCTTAGACAGGGCTTACGAGCAGTACTTC. It encodes CASSLDRAYEQYF.

The rearrangement joins TRBV6-1 to TRBJ2-3; 11 nucleotides match TRBD1. CDR1 is MNHNS, CDR2 SASEGT, per germline. V trimming: 3 bases; J trimming: 4 bases; junction bases outside the gene matches: 6. The length of the CDR3 is 16 residues. DNA of the CDR3: TGTGCCAGCAGTGAGTATGGACAGGGGGCCGCAGATACGCAGTATTTT. Amino acid sequence: CASSEYGQGAADTQYF.

The chain combines TRBV9 with TRBJ1-2, with D possibly being TRBD1 (5 bases). CDR1 SGDLS and CDR2 YYNGEE come from the germline V gene. Trimming stripped 4 bases from V and 5 bases from J, with 15 bases between. CDR3 length equals 14 residues. Here the CDR3 DNA reads TGTGCCAGCAGCCCTCAATACGGGACGTATGGCTACACCTTC. Translation: CASSPQYGTYGYTF.